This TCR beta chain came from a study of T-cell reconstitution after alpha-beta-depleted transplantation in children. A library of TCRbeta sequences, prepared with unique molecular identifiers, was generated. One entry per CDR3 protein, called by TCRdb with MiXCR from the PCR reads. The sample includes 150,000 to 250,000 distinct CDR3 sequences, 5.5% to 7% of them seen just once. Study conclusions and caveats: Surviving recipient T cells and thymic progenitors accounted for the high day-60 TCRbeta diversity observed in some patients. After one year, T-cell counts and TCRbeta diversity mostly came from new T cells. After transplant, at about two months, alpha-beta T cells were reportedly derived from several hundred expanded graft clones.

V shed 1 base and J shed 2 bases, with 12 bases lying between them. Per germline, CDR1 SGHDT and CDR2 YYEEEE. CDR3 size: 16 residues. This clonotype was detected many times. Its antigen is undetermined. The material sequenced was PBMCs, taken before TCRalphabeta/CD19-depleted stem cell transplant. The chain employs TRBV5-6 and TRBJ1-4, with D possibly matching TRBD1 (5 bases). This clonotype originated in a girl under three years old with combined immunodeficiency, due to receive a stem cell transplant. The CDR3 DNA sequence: TGTGCCAGCAGCTTGTGGGGGGACGGGACTAATGAAAAACTGTTTTTT. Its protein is CASSLWGDGTNEKLFF.